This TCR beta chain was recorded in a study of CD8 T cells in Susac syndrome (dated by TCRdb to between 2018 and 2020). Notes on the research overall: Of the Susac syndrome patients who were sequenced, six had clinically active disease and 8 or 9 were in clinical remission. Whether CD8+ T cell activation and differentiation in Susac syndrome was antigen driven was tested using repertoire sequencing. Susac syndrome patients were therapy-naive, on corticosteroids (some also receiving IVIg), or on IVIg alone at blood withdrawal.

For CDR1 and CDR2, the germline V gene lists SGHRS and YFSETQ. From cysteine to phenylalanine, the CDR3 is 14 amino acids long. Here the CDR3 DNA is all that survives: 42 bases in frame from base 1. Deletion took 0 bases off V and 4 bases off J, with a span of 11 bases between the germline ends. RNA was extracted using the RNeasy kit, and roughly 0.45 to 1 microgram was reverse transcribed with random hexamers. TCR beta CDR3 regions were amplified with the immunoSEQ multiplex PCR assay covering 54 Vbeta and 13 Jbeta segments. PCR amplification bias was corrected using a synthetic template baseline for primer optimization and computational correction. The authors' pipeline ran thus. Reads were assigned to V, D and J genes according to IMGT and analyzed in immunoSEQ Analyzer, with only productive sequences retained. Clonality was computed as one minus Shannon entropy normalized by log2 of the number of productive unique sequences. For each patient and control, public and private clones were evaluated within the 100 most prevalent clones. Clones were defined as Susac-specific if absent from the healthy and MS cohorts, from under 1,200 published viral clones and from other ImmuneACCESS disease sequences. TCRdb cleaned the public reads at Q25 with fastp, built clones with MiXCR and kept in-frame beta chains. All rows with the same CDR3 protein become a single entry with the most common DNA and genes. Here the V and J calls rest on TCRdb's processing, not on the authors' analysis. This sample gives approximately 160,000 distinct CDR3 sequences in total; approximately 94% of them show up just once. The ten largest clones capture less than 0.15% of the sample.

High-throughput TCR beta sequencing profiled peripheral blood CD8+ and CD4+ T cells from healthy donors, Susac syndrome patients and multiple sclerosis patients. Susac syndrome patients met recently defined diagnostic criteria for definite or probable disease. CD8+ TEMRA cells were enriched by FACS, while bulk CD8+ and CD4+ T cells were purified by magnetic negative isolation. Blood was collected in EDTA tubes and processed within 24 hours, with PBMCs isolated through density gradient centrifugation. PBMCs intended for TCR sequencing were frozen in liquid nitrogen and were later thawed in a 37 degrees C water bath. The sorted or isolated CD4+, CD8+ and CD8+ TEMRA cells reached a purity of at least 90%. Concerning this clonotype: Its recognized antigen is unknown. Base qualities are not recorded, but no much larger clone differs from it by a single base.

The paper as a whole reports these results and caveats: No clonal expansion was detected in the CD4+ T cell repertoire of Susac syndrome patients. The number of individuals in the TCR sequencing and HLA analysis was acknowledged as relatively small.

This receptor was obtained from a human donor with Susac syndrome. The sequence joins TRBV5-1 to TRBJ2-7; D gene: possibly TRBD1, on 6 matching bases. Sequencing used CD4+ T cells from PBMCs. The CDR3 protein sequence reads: CASSLATGSYEQYF. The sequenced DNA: TGCGCCAGCAGCTTGGCCACAGGGAGTTACGAGCAGTACTTC.